The clone carrying this T cell receptor beta chain was seen a few times. Its antigen remains unidentified. The data stem from a study of long-term antiretroviral therapy in people with HIV. Study-level results: It was not possible to obtain data on ART adherence, viral resistance or therapy changes.

Germline V CDR1 and CDR2: SGDLS, YYNGEE. CDR3 length: 13 amino acids. None of the participants with HIV were treated outside the United States. Amounts of 1-10 million cryopreserved PBMC were held in the samples before DNA extraction. An immunoSEQ assay, version v3.0, was performed at survey level. Method: immunoSEQ multiplex PCR; TCRdb's copy keeps in-frame clones and lacks some. Found here are some 23,000 clones, around 76% of them singletons; the top ten hold approximately 4.9%. The source of this sequence is a woman aged 40 to 55 with HIV. Sequenced here: unsorted PBMCs, sampled 0.5 years after starting antiretroviral therapy. The chain links TRBV9 to TRBJ2-7; 10 bases map to TRBD2. The CDR3 sequence: CATTSGDPYEQYF. The CDR3 nucleotides read TGTGCTACCACTAGCGGGGATCCCTACGAGCAGTACTTC.